A selection of T cell receptor beta chains follows, all from one sample in a study of regulatory T cells. TCRdb keeps only in-frame clones here, not all; method: immunoSEQ multiplex PCR. The sample consists of tens of thousands of clones, 70% to 90% of them appearing once. Sequenced sample: conventional CD4+ T cells sorted from blood. The source is a person between 18 and 30 years old with CD3G deficiency. Each CDR3 is given with its conserved first and last residue. The D gene is left open where the match is weak. Some rows have no size entry. The others give once, few or many, or a class for an expanded clone.

length	size	V	D	J	DNA	CDR3
14	NA	TRBV5-1	TRBD1	TRBJ2-7	TGCGCCAGCAGCTCGGGGACAGGGGCGAGCGAGCAGTACTTC	CASSSGTGASEQYF
14	NA	TRBV7-9	NA	TRBJ2-1	TGTGCCAGCAGCTGGGGGGCCCCCTACAATGAGCAGTTCTTC	CASSWGAPYNEQFF
14	NA	TRBV10-2	NA	TRBJ1-1	TGCGCCAGCAAACCCCCGGGGGGGAACACTGAAGCTTTCTTT	CASKPPGGNTEAFF
14	NA	TRBV10-3	TRBD1	TRBJ2-1	TGTGCCATCAGTGAGAGGGACAGGGTCGGCGAGCAGTTCTTC	CAISERDRVGEQFF
11	NA	TRBV20-1	NA	TRBJ1-2	TGCAGTGCTAGAGATCTAGGCCCCCTCACCTTC	CSARDLGPLTF
11	few	TRBV5-1	TRBD1	TRBJ2-7	TGCGCCAGCAGCTCCGGGACAGAGGTATACTTC	CASSSGTEVYF
15	NA	TRBV6-1	NA	TRBJ1-5	TGTGCCAGCAGTAGCCAGGGAAATAGCAATCAGCCCCAGCATTTT	CASSSQGNSNQPQHF
15	medium-sized	TRBV19	TRBD1	TRBJ1-1	TGTGCCAGCACCCTAGGAGGCAGGGGGCGCGTTGAAGCTTTCTTT	CASTLGGRGRVEAFF
15	once	TRBV28	TRBD2	TRBJ2-7	TGTGCCAGTAGCGGGAGGGCCCCTCCTAGCTACGAGCAGTACTTC	CASSGRAPPSYEQYF
13	NA	TRBV11-2	NA	TRBJ1-1	TGTGCCAGCGGACTCTTGGAGAACACTGAAGCTTTCTTT	CASGLLENTEAFF
15	NA	TRBV5-1	TRBD1	TRBJ2-7	TGCGCCAGCAGCGTCGGGACAGGGGGCTCCTACGAGCAGTACTTC	CASSVGTGGSYEQYF
12	few	TRBV19	NA	TRBJ1-5	TGTGCCAGTAGTAATAGGGATCAGCCCCAGCATTTT	CASSNRDQPQHF
14	NA	TRBV10-3	NA	TRBJ2-1	TGTGCCACCGGCCGGGGCCGATCCTACAATGAGCAGTTCTTC	CATGRGRSYNEQFF
15	NA	TRBV6-1	NA	TRBJ2-1	TGTGCCAGCAGTGAAGTTAGCGTAAGGGGAAATGAGCAGTTCTTC	CASSEVSVRGNEQFF
15	NA	TRBV11-2	NA	TRBJ2-7	TGTGCCAGCAGCTTAGATCGTCACGGAACCTACGAGCAGTACTTC	CASSLDRHGTYEQYF
14	NA	TRBV7-9	NA	TRBJ2-1	TGTGCCAGCAGCTTGTGGGGGCGCAACAATGAGCAGTTCTTC	CASSLWGRNNEQFF
12	NA	TRBV10-3	TRBD1	TRBJ2-7	TGTGCCATCAGCCCGACAGGGTCGGGGCAGTACTTC	CAISPTGSGQYF
15	NA	TRBV7-9	TRBD1	TRBJ1-4	TGTGCCAGCAGCATTGGGACAGCAACTAATGAAAAACTGTTTTTT	CASSIGTATNEKLFF
13	NA	TRBV5-1	TRBD1	TRBJ1-1	TGCGCCAGCAGACAAAACGTCGGGGGACAGGCTTTCTTT	CASRQNVGGQAFF
15	NA	TRBV6-1	NA	TRBJ1-3	TGTGCCAGCAGTGAGAGGAGGTCGGGGAAGTACACCATATATTTT	CASSERRSGKYTIYF
14	NA	TRBV7-9	NA	TRBJ2-1	TGTGCCAGCAGCTCAACAGGAGGTAGTAATGAGCAGTTCTTC	CASSSTGGSNEQFF
21	NA	TRBV7-8	TRBD2	TRBJ2-3	TGTGCCAGCAGCTTAGTGCCGACTAGCGGGGGGCAACCTTCTAGCACAGATACGCAGTATTTT	CASSLVPTSGGQPSSTDTQYF
14	NA	TRBV19	TRBD1	TRBJ1-1	TGTGCCAGTAGTATGGGACAGGGATTGACTGAAGCTTTCTTT	CASSMGQGLTEAFF
9	NA	TRBV27	NA	TRBJ2-3	TGTGCCAGCGCAGATACGCAGTATTTT	CASADTQYF
15	NA	TRBV6-1	NA	TRBJ1-4	TGTGCCAGCAGTGCCGGGACCCCGGGTAGGGAAAAACTGTTTTTT	CASSAGTPGREKLFF
13	once	TRBV6-1	NA	TRBJ2-1	TGTGCCAGCAGTGCAACTAGCATCGATGAGCAGTTCTTC	CASSATSIDEQFF
13	NA	TRBV19	NA	TRBJ2-6	TGTGCCAGTAGTATAACTGGGACCAACGTCCTGACTTTC	CASSITGTNVLTF
18	NA	TRBV5-7	NA	TRBJ2-2	TGTGCCAGCAGCTTGTATTGGGGGGAGACAACGATCACCGGGGAGCTGTTTTTT	CASSLYWGETTITGELFF
13	once	TRBV5-4	TRBD1	TRBJ2-3	TGTGCCAGCAGCATGACAGGGAAGGATACGCAGTATTTT	CASSMTGKDTQYF
15	NA	TRBV28	TRBD1	TRBJ2-7	TGTGCCAGCAGTGGGGGCGGGACAGGGACCTACGAGCAGTACTTC	CASSGGGTGTYEQYF
17	NA	TRBV30	TRBD1	TRBJ1-4	TGTGCCTGGCGAAGGGGACAGGGGACGGACGGGAGGGAAAAACTGTTTTTT	CAWRRGQGTDGREKLFF
13	NA	TRBV5-1	NA	TRBJ2-3	TGCGCCAGCAGGCCGGGGCCCGGGGATACGCAGTATTTT	CASRPGPGDTQYF
14	NA	TRBV7-9	NA	TRBJ1-1	TGTGCCAGCAGCCTGGGACAAATGAACACTGAAGCTTTCTTT	CASSLGQMNTEAFF
15	NA	TRBV28	TRBD1	TRBJ2-7	TGTGCCAGCAGTCTCGGGACAGGGGGGAACTACGAGCAGTACTTC	CASSLGTGGNYEQYF
14	NA	TRBV6-6	NA	TRBJ1-1	TGTGCCAGCAGTCACACTCAGGGGCAGACTGAAGCTTTCTTT	CASSHTQGQTEAFF
13	NA	TRBV11-3	NA	TRBJ1-2	TGTGCCAGCAGCTTAGGGGCGCTTGATGGCTACACCTTC	CASSLGALDGYTF
13	NA	TRBV28	TRBD1	TRBJ1-1	TGTGCCAGCAGTTTCTCGTACAGGGGAGAAGCTTTCTTT	CASSFSYRGEAFF